This T cell receptor (beta chain) was documented in a study of T cell responses to AZD1222 COVID-19 vaccine (dated by TCRdb to the early 2020s). General notes on the study: AZD1222 recipients with second doses at about 4 weeks or about 12 weeks were pooled, because spike-specific TCR depth and breadth did not differ between schedules. A total of 233 trial participants underwent TCR sequencing, of whom 207 received two doses of AZD1222 and around 25 received two doses of the MenACWY control vaccine. Trial participants were enrolled by age into 18-55, 56-69 and 70-plus year subgroups, with roughly 160, 29 and 62 TCR-sequenced participants respectively. Overall results and qualifications from the work: Epitopes outside the regions mutated in the B.1.351 and B.1.1.7 variants were reportedly recognized by nearly half of the unique spike-specific TCRs. The 56-69-year group was small, and its depth increase did not reach significance, likely because of low power. Participants were mostly white British, with more females than males. The authors suggested clonal diversity may have been underestimated. No day 14 peak-response samples were available, so repertoires were characterized only after the peak T cell response. After two AZD1222 doses, spike-specific TCR breadth and depth were significantly higher than at day 0 and than in MenACWY recipients. The whole spike protein was spanned by vaccine-associated CD4 TCRs, and dominant responses were seen in regions 160-218 and 743-854. Only five to seven AZD1222 recipients were SARS-CoV-2 seropositive at baseline, limiting conclusions about previously exposed vaccinees.

The V end loses 2 bases and the J end loses 9 bases, and a stretch of 14 bases separates them. From cysteine to phenylalanine, the CDR3 is 14 amino acids long. Only the CDR3 DNA stays, 42 bases, in frame from base 1. From a lookup of the germline V gene (reference sequence), CDR1 and CDR2 are LNHDA and SQIVND. Concerning this clone: Its cognate antigen has yet to be identified. Within one base of it there is no much larger clone, and no base qualities were kept.

The CDR3 regions of human TCRbeta chains were analyzed by immunosequencing. On the authors' methods: TCRs in the repertoires were compared against a reference library of SARS-CoV-2-specific TCRs that had been generated with the MIRA antigen-specificity platform. Breadth meant the fraction of unique TCRs that were SARS-CoV-2-associated, whereas depth meant the fraction of total T cells that were SARS-CoV-2-associated. Using the MIRA data, each spike-specific TCR was mapped to the spike region that the TCR reacts to and placed in a CD4 or CD8 class. Log10-transformed breadth and depth values were compared by one-way ANOVA with Sidak's multiple comparisons tests. TCRdb re-hosts the immuneACCESS table, in-frame sequences only. Its copies lack some clones; in the studies checked, an unresolved V gene accounts for under half of them, and the cause for the rest is not known. D and trimming come from the DNA, and the V and J calls and clone size come from that table. A total of 140,000 to 150,000 clones appear in this sample, approximately 90% of them only once. Clones ranked in the top ten supply about 1.5% of the sample.

Interpreted using the paper, the time point label stands for: baseline before first vaccination. Vaccinee samples were obtained from the UK trials COV001 and COV002, which included a single-blind randomized controlled phase 2/3 trial of AZD1222 (ChAdOx1 nCoV-19) in healthy adults. Trial participant PBMC samples were collected at day 0 and day 28 after the second dose for TCRbeta chain sequencing. This TCR was recovered from an adult in good health. The chain joins TRBV19 to TRBJ2-1, with the D gene call left open. This specimen was peripheral blood, taken on day 0 of AZD1222 vaccination. The CDR3 protein is CASSITPQLGEQFF. The sequenced DNA is TGTGCCAGTAGTATAACCCCCCAGTTAGGTGAGCAGTTCTTC.